The next 5 T cell receptor beta chains were all read from a single sample in a study of cytomegalovirus exposure and HLA in healthy donors. Use of 60 Vbeta and 13 Jbeta primers characterized the PCR. Profiled with immunoSEQ multiplex PCR; TCRdb holds only in-frame clones, not every one. The sample lists 95,000 to 150,000 clones, approximately 80% seen once, with under 13% in the top ten. Sequenced input: PBMCs. The source of these receptors is a man younger than 45 in good health and CMV-seropositive.

CDR3 loop: CASSGRGGGYGYTF. In nucleotides, the CDR3 is TGCGCCAGCAGCGGCAGGGGCGGCGGCTATGGCTACACCTTC. The chain uses TRBV5-1 and TRBJ1-2, with a tentative D call TRBD1 (6 bases). The germline V gene has CDR1 SGHRS and CDR2 YFSETQ. V shed 4 bases and J shed 4 bases, with 14 bases lying between them. The CDR3 runs 14 residues. The whole variable domain, remainder taken from reference TRBV5-1 and TRBJ1-2, is KAGVTQTPRYLIKTRGQQVTLSCSPISGHRSVSWYQQTPGQGLQFLFEYFSETQRNKGNFPGRFSGRQFSNSRSEMNVSTLELGDSALYLCASSGRGGGYGYTFGSGTRLTVV.

Notes on this clone: Other DNA sequences from this sample encode an identical CDR3 as well. The chain recombines TRBV4-3 with TRBJ1-1; D remains ambiguous. Germline V gene lookup returns CDR1 LGHNA and CDR2 YSLEER. Trimming left V 3 bases short and J 4 bases short, with 15 bases between. The CDR3 consists of 15 residues. The CDR3 spells CASSQDRGGLTEAFF. For the CDR3, the DNA is TGCGCCAGCAGCCAGGATCGCGGAGGGCTCACTGAAGCTTTCTTT.

This clone appeared a few times. The gene calls are TRBV5-5 and TRBJ1-4, with TRBD1 as a possible D gene (6 bases). V shed 4 bases and J shed 0 bases, with 16 bases lying between them. CDR1 is SGHKS, CDR2 YYEKEE, per germline (reference sequence). There are 17 residues in the CDR3. The CDR3 reads CASSPGPGAATNEKLFF. Written as DNA, the CDR3 is TGTGCCAGCAGCCCGGGCCCAGGGGCGGCAACTAATGAAAAACTGTTTTTT.

The chain carries TRBV4-2 and TRBJ2-1, with a possible D match to TRBD2 (5 bases). Germline CDR1 is LGHNA and CDR2 is YNFKEQ. The CDR3 extends over 17 amino acids. The V gene lost 0 bases and the J gene lost 2 bases, with 14 bases spanning the gap. The CDR3 is CASSQERSGIAYNEQFF. In DNA, the CDR3 is TGTGCCAGCAGCCAAGAAAGATCGGGAATCGCCTACAATGAGCAGTTCTTC.

The chain is built from TRBV15 and TRBJ2-7, with TRBD2 identical over 14 bases. Germline CDR1 and CDR2: LNHNV and YYDKDF (reference sequence). Losses at the gene ends were 4 bases for V and 6 bases for J; bases not matched to a gene: 5. The CDR3 contains 15 residues. The CDR3 sequence: CATSTNGLAGGEQYF. CDR3 in DNA: TGTGCCACCAGCACTAATGGACTAGCGGGAGGCGAGCAGTACTTC.